This T cell receptor beta chain was sequenced during a study of blood T cells in healthy people across ages. Note on this clonotype: Its antigen is undetermined.

Primed by a sample-barcoded 5' primer and a J-beta primer mix, a second PCR proceeded for 7 to 11 cycles. TCRdb re-called the 5' RACE reads through MiXCR, storing one row per CDR3 protein. This table has roughly 1.6 million distinct CDR3 sequences, almost 35% appearing once. Per the germline V gene, CDR1 is MDHEN and CDR2 is SYDVKM. The CDR3 has 13 amino acids. V gave up 8 bases and J gave up 6 bases, with 15 bases separating them. Study findings and constraints: Naive CD4+ cell counts and diversity both ran higher in long-lived than in aged donors. Naive T cell percentage showed a strong correlation with TCR beta diversity.

The source is a woman in her thirties in good health. The genes are TRBV28 and TRBJ2-3; maybe TRBD2 (5 bases). Sequenced material: blood. CDR3 nucleotide sequence: TGTGCCAGCGGACTGATAGCGATTGATACGCAGTATTTT. Translation: CASGLIAIDTQYF. Drawing the rest from reference TRBV28 and TRBJ2-3, the complete variable domain is DVKVTQSSRYLVKRTGEKVFLECVQDMDHENMFWYRQDPGLGLRLIYFSYDVKMKEKGDIPEGYSVSREKKERFSLILESASTNQTSMYLCASGLIAIDTQYFGPGTRLTVL.